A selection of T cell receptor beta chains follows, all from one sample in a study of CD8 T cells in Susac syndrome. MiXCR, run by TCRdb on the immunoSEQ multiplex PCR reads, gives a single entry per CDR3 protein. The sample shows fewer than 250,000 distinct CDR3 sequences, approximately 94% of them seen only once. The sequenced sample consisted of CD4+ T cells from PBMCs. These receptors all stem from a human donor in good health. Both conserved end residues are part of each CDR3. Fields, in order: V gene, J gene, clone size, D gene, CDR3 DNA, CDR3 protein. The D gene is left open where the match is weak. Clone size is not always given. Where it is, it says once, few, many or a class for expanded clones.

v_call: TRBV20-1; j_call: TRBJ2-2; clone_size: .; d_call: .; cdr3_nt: TGCAGTGCCCCCGCTCGGCAAGCGAACACCGGGGAGCTGTTTTTT; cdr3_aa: CSAPARQANTGELFF
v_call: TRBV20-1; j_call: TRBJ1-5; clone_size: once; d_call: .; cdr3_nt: TGCAGTGCTAGGAGCAATCGCAATCAGCCCCAGCATTTT; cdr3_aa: CSARSNRNQPQHF
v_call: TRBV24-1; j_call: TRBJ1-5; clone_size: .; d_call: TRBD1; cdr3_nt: TGTGCCACCAGTGATTCCAACAGGGGCCGCCAGCCCCAGCATTTT; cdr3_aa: CATSDSNRGRQPQHF
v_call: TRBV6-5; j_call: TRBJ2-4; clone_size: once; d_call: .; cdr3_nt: TGTGCCAGCAGTTACCCGATCGGACTTGGCAAAAACATTCAGTACTTC; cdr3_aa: CASSYPIGLGKNIQYF
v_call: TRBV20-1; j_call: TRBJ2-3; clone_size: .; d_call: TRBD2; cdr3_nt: TGCAGTGCTGGCTACCTAGCGGGGCGGGAAGATACGCAGTATTTT; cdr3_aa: CSAGYLAGREDTQYF
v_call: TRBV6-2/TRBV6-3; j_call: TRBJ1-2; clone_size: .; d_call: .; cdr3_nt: TGTGCCAGCAGTTACTCGATCGGGATGGACTATGGCTACACCTTC; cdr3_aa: CASSYSIGMDYGYTF
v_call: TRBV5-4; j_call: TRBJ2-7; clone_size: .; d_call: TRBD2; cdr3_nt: TGTGCCAGCAGCGTGGGGACTAGCGGCTACGAGCAGTACTTC; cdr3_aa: CASSVGTSGYEQYF
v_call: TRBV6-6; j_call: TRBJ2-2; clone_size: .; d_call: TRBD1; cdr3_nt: TGTGCCAGCCTGGGGACAGGGAACCTGCCCGGGGAGCTGTTTTTT; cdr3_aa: CASLGTGNLPGELFF
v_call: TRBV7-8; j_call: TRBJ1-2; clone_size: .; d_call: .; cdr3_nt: TGTGCCAGCAGCCCGGGGACCGACCCGGGCGGCTACACCTTC; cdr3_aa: CASSPGTDPGGYTF
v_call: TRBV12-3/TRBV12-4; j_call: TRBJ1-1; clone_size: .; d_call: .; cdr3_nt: TGTGCCAGCAGCTCTTCGACAGAGAACACTGAAGCTTTCTTT; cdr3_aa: CASSSSTENTEAFF
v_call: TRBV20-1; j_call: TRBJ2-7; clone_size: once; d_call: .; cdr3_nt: TGCAGTGCTTTCGCGCCAGGGGCCAACGAGCAGTACTTC; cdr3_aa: CSAFAPGANEQYF
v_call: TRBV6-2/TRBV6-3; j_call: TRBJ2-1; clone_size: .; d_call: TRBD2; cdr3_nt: TGTGCCAGCAGTTCCGCCCGGGGGGGCGGGGGCGCCTACAATGAGCAGTTCTTC; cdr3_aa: CASSSARGGGGAYNEQFF
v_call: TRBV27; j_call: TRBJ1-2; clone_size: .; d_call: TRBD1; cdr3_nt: TGTGCCGCCGGAACAGGGGGCTATAAAAACTATGGCTACACCTTC; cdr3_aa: CAAGTGGYKNYGYTF
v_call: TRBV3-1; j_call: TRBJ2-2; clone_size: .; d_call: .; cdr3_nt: TGTGCCAGCAGCCCCACCTTAGGAGGCACCGGGGAGCTGTTTTTT; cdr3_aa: CASSPTLGGTGELFF
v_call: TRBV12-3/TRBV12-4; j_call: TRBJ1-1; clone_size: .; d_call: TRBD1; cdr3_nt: TGTGCCAGCAGTTTGGGGACAGGGGGCATTCAGATGAACACTGAAGCTTTCTTT; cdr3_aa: CASSLGTGGIQMNTEAFF
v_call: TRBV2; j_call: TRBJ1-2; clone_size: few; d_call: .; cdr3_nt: TGTGCTAGCAGTGATGGGTTGGGGGTCAGGGGCGGCTACACCTTC; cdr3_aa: CASSDGLGVRGGYTF
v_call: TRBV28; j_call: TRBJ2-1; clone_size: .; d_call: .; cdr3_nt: TGTGCCAGCAGTTTATATGGAGACTATGAGCAGTTCTTC; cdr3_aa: CASSLYGDYEQFF
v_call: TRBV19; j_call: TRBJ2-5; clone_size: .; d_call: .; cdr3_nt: TGTGCCAGTAGTCCTTCGGCGGCCCCGACCCAGTACTTC; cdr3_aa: CASSPSAAPTQYF
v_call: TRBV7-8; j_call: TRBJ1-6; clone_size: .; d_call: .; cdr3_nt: TGTGCCAGCAGCTTATTTAATTCACCCCTCCACTTT; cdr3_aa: CASSLFNSPLHF
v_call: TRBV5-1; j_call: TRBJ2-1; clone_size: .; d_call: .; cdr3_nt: TGCGCCAGCAGCTTGGACAGGGCTTCCTACAATGAGCAGTTCTTC; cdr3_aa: CASSLDRASYNEQFF
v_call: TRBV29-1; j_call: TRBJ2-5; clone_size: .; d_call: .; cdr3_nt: TGCAGCGTTCAAGGGCGATCACAAGAGACCCAGTACTTC; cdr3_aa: CSVQGRSQETQYF
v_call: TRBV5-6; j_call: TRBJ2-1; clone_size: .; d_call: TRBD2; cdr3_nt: TGTGCCAGCATTCTAAGCGGGGGGTCCTACAATGAGCAGTTCTTC; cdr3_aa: CASILSGGSYNEQFF
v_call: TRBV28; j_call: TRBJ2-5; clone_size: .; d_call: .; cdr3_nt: TGTGCCAGCAGTTTGAATCGCGACAGACGTAAAGAGACCCAGTACTTC; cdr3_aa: CASSLNRDRRKETQYF
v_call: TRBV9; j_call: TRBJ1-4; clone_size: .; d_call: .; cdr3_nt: TGTGCCAGCAGCGCCGACCTTGCAACTAATGAAAAACTGTTTTTT; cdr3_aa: CASSADLATNEKLFF
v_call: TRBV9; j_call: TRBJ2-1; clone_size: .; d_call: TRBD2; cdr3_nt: TGTGCCAGCAGCGTAGAGGGGTTAGGGCGGGGGGCACGAAGCAATGAGCAGTTCTTC; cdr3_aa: CASSVEGLGRGARSNEQFF
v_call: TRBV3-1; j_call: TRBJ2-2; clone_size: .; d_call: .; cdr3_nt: TGTGCCAGCAGCCAACTTTTCGGACGGACAGCCGGGGAGCTGTTTTTT; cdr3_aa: CASSQLFGRTAGELFF
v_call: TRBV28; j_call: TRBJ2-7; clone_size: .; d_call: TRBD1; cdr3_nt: TGTGCCAGCAGTTTACCCGGACAGGGGCACGAGCAGTACTTC; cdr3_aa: CASSLPGQGHEQYF
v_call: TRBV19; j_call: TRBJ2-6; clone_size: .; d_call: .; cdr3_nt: TGTGCCACCCTGCCGGGACGACAGGCCGGGGCCAACGTCCTGACTTTC; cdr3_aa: CATLPGRQAGANVLTF
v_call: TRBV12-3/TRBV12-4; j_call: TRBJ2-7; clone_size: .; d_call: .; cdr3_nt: TGTGCCAGCAGTTTAGGACCAACAGGGTTCTCCGAGCAGTACTTC; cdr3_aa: CASSLGPTGFSEQYF
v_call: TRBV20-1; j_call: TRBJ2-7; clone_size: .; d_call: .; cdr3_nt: TGCAGTGCCCGGTATTCGGGGCGCTACGAGCAGTACTTC; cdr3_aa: CSARYSGRYEQYF
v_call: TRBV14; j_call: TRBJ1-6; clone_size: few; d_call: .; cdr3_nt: TGTGCCAGCAGCCAACAGGGAAATTCACCCCTCCACTTT; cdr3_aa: CASSQQGNSPLHF
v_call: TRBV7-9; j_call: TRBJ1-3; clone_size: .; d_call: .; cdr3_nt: TGTGCCAGCAGCTTAGGAAGGGTCTCTGGAAACACCATATATTTT; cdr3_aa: CASSLGRVSGNTIYF
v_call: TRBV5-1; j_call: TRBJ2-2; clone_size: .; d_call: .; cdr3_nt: TGCGCCAGCAGCCCGGAATCCATAGAGTCCGGGGAGCTGTTTTTT; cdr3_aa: CASSPESIESGELFF
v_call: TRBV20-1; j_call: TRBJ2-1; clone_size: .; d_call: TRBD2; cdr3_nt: TGCAGTGCTAGGGGGCTAGCGGGGGTCAATGAGCAGTTCTTC; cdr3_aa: CSARGLAGVNEQFF
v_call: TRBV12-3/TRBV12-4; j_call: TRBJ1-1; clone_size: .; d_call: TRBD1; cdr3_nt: TGTGCCATTAAAGACAGGGGGAACACTGAAGCTTTCTTT; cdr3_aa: CAIKDRGNTEAFF
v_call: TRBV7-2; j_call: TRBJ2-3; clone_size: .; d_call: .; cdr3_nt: TGTGCCAGCAGCTTAGGGACCCACTCTGGTACGCAGTATTTT; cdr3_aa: CASSLGTHSGTQYF
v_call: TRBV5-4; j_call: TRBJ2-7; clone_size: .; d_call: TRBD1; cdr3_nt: TGTGCCAGCAGCAAAGGGACAGTTCGATTATCGGAGCAGTACTTC; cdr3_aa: CASSKGTVRLSEQYF
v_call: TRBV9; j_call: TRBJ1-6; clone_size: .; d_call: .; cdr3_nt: TGTGCCAGCAGCCCCCGGGACTGGCGTAATTCACCCCTCCACTTT; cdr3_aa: CASSPRDWRNSPLHF
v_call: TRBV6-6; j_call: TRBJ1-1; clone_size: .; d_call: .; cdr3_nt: TGTGCCAGCAGTTATTTACTAGCGAACACTGAAGCTTTCTTT; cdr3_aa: CASSYLLANTEAFF
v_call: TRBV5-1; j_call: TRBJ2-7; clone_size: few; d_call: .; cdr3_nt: TGCGCCAGCAGCAACCCCCCCAGGGTGGCCAACGAGCAGTACTTC; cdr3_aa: CASSNPPRVANEQYF
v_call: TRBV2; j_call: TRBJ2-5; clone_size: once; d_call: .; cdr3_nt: TGTGCCAGCACCGGGGGACCCCAGAGGGCCCAGTACTTC; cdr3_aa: CASTGGPQRAQYF
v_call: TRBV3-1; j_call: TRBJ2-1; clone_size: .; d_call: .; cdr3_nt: TGTGCCAGTGGGGCCGTTTCCTCGCGGTACAATGAGCAGTTCTTC; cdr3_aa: CASGAVSSRYNEQFF
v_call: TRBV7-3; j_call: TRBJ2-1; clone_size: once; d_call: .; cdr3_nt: TGTGCCAGCAGCCCCCTGGGACTCCTTGGGTACAATGAGCAGTTCTTC; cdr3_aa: CASSPLGLLGYNEQFF
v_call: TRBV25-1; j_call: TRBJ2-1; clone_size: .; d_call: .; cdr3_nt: TGTGCCAGCAGTGCACCATCAGGGTGGACTCCTCATGATGAGCAGTTCTTC; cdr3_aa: CASSAPSGWTPHDEQFF
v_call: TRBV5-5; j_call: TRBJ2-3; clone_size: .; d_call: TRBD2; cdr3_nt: TGTGCCAGCAGCTTGGTAGCGGGGGCGTCGGATACGCAGTATTTT; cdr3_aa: CASSLVAGASDTQYF
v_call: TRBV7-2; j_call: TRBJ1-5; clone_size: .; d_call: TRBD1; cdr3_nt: TGTGCCAGCAGCTCCCCAGGACAGGGGGTTCAGCCCCAGCATTTT; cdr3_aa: CASSSPGQGVQPQHF
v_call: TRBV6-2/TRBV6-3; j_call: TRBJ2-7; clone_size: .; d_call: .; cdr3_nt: TGTGCCAGCAGTTCTCCCGGGGCGTTAAACGAGCAGTACTTC; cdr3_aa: CASSSPGALNEQYF
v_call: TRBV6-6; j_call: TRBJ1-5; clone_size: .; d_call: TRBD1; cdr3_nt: TGTGCCAGCATTAAGGACAGGGTTGGCGGTCAGCCCCAGCATTTT; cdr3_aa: CASIKDRVGGQPQHF
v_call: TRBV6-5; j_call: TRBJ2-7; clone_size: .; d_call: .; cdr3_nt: TGTGCCAGCAGTTACTCGAGGGGCGGCTACGAGCAGTACTTC; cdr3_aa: CASSYSRGGYEQYF
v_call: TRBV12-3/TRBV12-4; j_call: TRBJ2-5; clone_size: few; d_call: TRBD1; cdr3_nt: TGTGCCAGCAGTCGGGACAGCACAGAGACCCAGTACTTC; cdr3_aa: CASSRDSTETQYF
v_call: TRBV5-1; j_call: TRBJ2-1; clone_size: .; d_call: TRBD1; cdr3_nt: TGCGCCAGCAGCTCGACAGGGAAACTGGCCAATGAGCAGTTCTTC; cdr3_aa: CASSSTGKLANEQFF
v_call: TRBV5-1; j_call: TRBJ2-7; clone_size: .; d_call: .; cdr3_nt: TGCGCCAGCAGCCGACTTGGGGGTCTGAGCTCCTACGAGCAGTACTTC; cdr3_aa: CASSRLGGLSSYEQYF